Given below is one T cell receptor beta chain in context. It may be a read error: a sequence one base away is much more abundant. One entry per CDR3 protein, called by TCRdb with MiXCR from the 5' RACE reads. The data show more than 1.5 million distinct CDR3 sequences, more than 30% seen once. Germline CDR1 is MDHEN and CDR2 is SYDVKM. This CDR3 spans 13 amino acids. These data originate in a study of identical twins. Input material: cord blood. The chain carries TRBV28 and TRBJ2-7; no definite D call. The TCR originated in a newborn girl in good health. This CDR3 is CASGLATLYEQYF. CDR3 bases: TGTGCCAGCGGTTTGGCCACATTATACGAGCAGTACTTC.